The subject of this entry is one T cell receptor (beta chain). These data are taken from a study of tumor and adjacent non-tumor tissue in lung cancer. With 7 bases removed from V and 6 bases from J, the gap between germline ends came to 16 bases. The CDR3 is 13 residues long. Looked up from germline, CDR1 is SQVTM and CDR2 is ANQGSEA. TCRbeta libraries were built with three rounds of nested PCR, modified from ARM-PCR. From the multiplex PCR reads, TCRdb called clonotypes with MiXCR, one entry per CDR3 protein. Seen here are some 80,000 distinct CDR3 sequences, less than 85% observed once, and the top ten hold around 40%. The template was RNA from unsorted bulk tissue. This non-tumor lung sample came from over 3 cm beyond the tumor edge.

The receptor's source is a man in his sixties or seventies with non-small cell lung cancer. V usage is TRBV29-1 and J usage is TRBJ2-1; maybe TRBD2 (5 bases). The sample was distant non-tumor lung tissue. The CDR3 sequence: CSDKATKCNEQFF. The CDR3 DNA follows: TGCAGCGATAAAGCGACTAAGTGCAATGAGCAGTTCTTC.